What follows are 17 T cell receptor beta chains derived from one specimen sequenced in a study of CXCR3-negative and CXCR3-positive naive CD8 T cells. These TCRs' antigens remain unknown. UMI-labeled 5' RACE yielded the TRB cDNA libraries. TCRdb re-called the 5' RACE reads and gives one entry per CDR3 protein, without DNA. This sample's table reports just under 65,000 distinct CDR3 sequences. The study, taken as a whole, reports: Higher TRB CDR3 hydrophobicity marked CXCR3-positive naive cells relative to CXCR3-negative naive cells.

The sample taken for sequencing was naive CXCR3+ CD8+ T cells from blood. Sample subset: CD45RO-CCR7+CD27+CD95- naive CD8+ T cells expressing CXCR3 (TNR3+). The receptors were gathered from a human donor in good health. Some clones in this sample may be carry-over from other donors' samples.

V and J are TRBV20-1 and TRBJ2-7; TCRdb reports TRBD2, a call that lacks DNA to check it against. Germline V gene lookup returns CDR1 DFQATT and CDR2 SNEGSKA (reference sequence). CDR3 length: 16 residues. The CDR3 here is CSARGGGTRTAYEQYF.

This chain links TRBV21-1 with TRBJ2-7; TCRdb's D call of TRBD1 is untestable without DNA. TRBV21-1 is listed as a pseudogene. The CDR3 extends over 14 amino acids. The CDR3 spells CASSKQEGQGEQYF.

The chain couples TRBV28 to TRBJ1-5; the D gene TCRdb calls, TRBD1, cannot be checked with no DNA. Germline CDR1 MDHEN, CDR2 SYDVKM. This CDR3 spans 17 amino acids. CDR3 region: CASSNYPRTVGRQPQHF.

This sequence joins TRBV29-1 and TRBJ2-2. Germline CDR1 reads SQVTM; CDR2 reads ANQGSEA. This CDR3 contains 14 residues. This CDR3 is CSVEATPHTGELFF.

The rearrangement joins TRBV28 to TRBJ2-7; TCRdb's D call, TRBD2, is unchecked because there is no DNA. The CDR3 loop spans 14 amino acids. The germline V gene encodes CDR1 MDHEN and CDR2 SYDVKM. This CDR3 reads CASTLLAGSYEQYF. The full variable domain, rest sourced from reference TRBV28 and TRBJ2-7, is DVKVTQSSRYLVKRTGEKVFLECVQDMDHENMFWYRQDPGLGLRLIYFSYDVKMKEKGDIPEGYSVSREKKERFSLILESASTNQTSMYLCASTLLAGSYEQYFGPGTRLTVT.

The chain carries TRBV4-2 and TRBJ2-7; the TCRdb call, TRBD2, lacks DNA for checking. The CDR3 loop spans 19 amino acids. CDR1 and CDR2 (germline): LGHNA, YNFKEQ. CDR3 in amino acids: CASSQDATSGGLKGYEQYF.

The chain combines TRBV29-1 with TRBJ1-1; the TRBD1 assignment by TCRdb is unverifiable without DNA. This CDR3 is 14 amino acids long. Looked up from germline, CDR1 is SQVTM and CDR2 is ANQGSEA. This chain's CDR3 is CSVKDSQMNTEAFF.

The chain has TRBV4-1 and TRBJ2-5; TCRdb designates TRBD1, a call that cannot be tested without DNA. CDR1 MGHRA and CDR2 YSYEKL come from the germline V gene. CDR3 length: 15 residues. The CDR3 here is CASSQDAGTPEAQYF.

The genes are TRBV7-9 and TRBJ2-7; TCRdb proposes TRBD1, but this gene call is untestable without DNA. The CDR3 is made up of 16 amino acids. Germline assignment: CDR1 SEHNR and CDR2 FQNEAQ (reference sequence). This chain's CDR3 is CASSPDSGRGVWEQYF.

This sequence joins TRBV7-9 and TRBJ2-7; with no DNA, the TCRdb D assignment of TRBD1 cannot be verified. This CDR3 has 12 amino acids. Germline assignment: CDR1 SEHNR and CDR2 FQNEAQ (reference sequence). The CDR3 protein is CASSLSPGEQYF.

The rearrangement links TRBV4-1 to TRBJ2-1; TCRdb indicates TRBD2, and absent DNA this call remains unverified. The V gene's germline CDR1 is MGHRA and CDR2 YSYEKL. This CDR3 comprises 17 residues. CDR3 region: CASSQAEGGGAYNEQFF.

The chain employs TRBV11-1 and TRBJ1-5; TCRdb names TRBD1, which stays unverified in the absence of DNA. The CDR3 is 12 amino acids. Germline CDR1 is SGHAT and CDR2 is FQDESV (reference sequence). CDR3 region: CASSFPGQPQHF.

V gene TRBV7-9 combines with J gene TRBJ2-7. CDR3 size: 14 residues. From germline, CDR1 is SEHNR and CDR2 FQNEAQ (reference sequence). CDR3: CASSLVSFYYEQYF.

The genes are TRBV18 and TRBJ2-2. Germline assignment: CDR1 KGHSH and CDR2 LQKENI. The CDR3 has 15 amino acids. CDR3 amino acids: CASSALDQNTGELFF. Together with reference TRBV18 and TRBJ2-2, the CDR3 gives the full variable domain: NAGVMQNPRHLVRRRGQEARLRCSPMKGHSHVYWYRQLPEEGLKFMVYLQKENIIDESGMPKERFSAEFPKEGPSILRIQQVVRGDSAAYFCASSALDQNTGELFFGEGSRLTVL.

The gene calls are TRBV7-9 and TRBJ2-4. The CDR3 is 15 residues long. The germline gives CDR1 SEHNR, CDR2 FQNEAQ (reference sequence). The CDR3 reads CASSTVQLAKNIQYF.

V gene TRBV7-9 combines with J gene TRBJ2-2. The length of the CDR3 is 16 residues. Germline values: CDR1 SEHNR, CDR2 FQNEAQ (reference sequence). The CDR3 region is CASSLVAQPNTGELFF.

The rearrangement links TRBV4-2 to TRBJ2-7; TCRdb outputs TRBD2, but without DNA this stays unchecked. The CDR3 is 20 amino acids. Germline assignment: CDR1 LGHNA and CDR2 YNFKEQ. The CDR3 loop reads CASSHSPRDVLAGVANEQYF.